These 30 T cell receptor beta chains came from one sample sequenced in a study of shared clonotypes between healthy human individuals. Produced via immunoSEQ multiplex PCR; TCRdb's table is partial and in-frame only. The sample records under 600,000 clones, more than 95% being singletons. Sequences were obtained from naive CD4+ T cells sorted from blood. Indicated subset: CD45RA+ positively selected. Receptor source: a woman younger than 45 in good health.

CDR3 amino acids: CASSPQPLNTDTQYF. Written as DNA, the CDR3 is TGTGCCAGCTCACCACAACCCTTGAACACAGATACGCAGTATTTT. V usage is TRBV18 and J usage is TRBJ2-3; D gene unclear. The ends were cut back, 1 base at V and 2 bases at J, with 10 bases in the middle. This CDR3 is built from 15 residues. Germline lookup yields CDR1 KGHSH and CDR2 LQKENI. The whole variable domain, filled in from reference TRBV18 and TRBJ2-3, reads NAGVMQNPRHLVRRRGQEARLRCSPMKGHSHVYWYRQLPEEGLKFMVYLQKENIIDESGMPKERFSAEFPKEGPSILRIQQVVRGDSAAYFCASSPQPLNTDTQYFGPGTRLTVL.

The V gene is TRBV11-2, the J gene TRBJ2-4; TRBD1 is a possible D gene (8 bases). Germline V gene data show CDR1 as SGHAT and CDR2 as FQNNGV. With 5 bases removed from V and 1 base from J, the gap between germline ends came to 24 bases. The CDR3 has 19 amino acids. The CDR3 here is CASSLIKQGGTLAKNIQYF. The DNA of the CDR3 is TGTGCCAGCAGCCTAATCAAACAGGGGGGGACCCTTGCCAAAAACATTCAGTACTTC.

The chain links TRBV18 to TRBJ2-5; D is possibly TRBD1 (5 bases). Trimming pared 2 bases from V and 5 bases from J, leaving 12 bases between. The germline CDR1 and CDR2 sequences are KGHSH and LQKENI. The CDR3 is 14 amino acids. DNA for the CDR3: TGTGCCAGCTCACCAGGGTGGGGCAGCGAGACCCAGTACTTC. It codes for CASSPGWGSETQYF.

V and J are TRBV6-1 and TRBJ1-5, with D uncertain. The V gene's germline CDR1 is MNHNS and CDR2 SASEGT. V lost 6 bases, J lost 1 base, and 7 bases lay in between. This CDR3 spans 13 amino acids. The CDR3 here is CASRRVSNQPQHF. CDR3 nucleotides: TGTGCCAGCAGGAGGGTCAGCAATCAGCCCCAGCATTTT.

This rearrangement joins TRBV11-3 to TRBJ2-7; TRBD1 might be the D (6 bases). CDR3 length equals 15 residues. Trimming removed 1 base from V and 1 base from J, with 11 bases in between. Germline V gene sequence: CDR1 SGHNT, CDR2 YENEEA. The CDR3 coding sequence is TGTGCCAGCAGCTTAGCCCCAGGGGCGTCCTACGAGCAGTACTTC. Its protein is CASSLAPGASYEQYF.

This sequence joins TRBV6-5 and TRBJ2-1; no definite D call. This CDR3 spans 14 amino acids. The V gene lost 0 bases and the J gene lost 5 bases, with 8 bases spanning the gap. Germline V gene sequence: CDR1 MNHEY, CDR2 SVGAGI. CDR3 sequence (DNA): TGTGCCAGCAGTTACTCAAGACGGAACAATGAGCAGTTCTTC. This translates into CASSYSRRNNEQFF.

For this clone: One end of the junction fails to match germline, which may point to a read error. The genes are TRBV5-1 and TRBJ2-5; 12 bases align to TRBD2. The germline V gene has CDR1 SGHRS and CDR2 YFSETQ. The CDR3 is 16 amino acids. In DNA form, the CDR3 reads TGCGCCAGCAGGTTGGGGACTAGCGGGCTCCAAGAGACCCAGTACTTC. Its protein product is CASRLGTSGLQETQYF.

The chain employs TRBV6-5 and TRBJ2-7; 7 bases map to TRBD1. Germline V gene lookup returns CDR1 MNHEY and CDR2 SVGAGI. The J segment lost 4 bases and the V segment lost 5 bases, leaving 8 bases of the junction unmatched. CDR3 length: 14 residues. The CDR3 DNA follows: TGTGCCAGCAGTACCCGGGGACAGCTATACGAGCAGTACTTC. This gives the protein CASSTRGQLYEQYF.

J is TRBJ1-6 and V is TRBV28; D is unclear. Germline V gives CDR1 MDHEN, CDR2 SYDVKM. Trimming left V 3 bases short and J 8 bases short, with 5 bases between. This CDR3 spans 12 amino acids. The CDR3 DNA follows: TGTGCCAGCAGTTTCATAGATTCACCCCTCCACTTT. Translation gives CASSFIDSPLHF.

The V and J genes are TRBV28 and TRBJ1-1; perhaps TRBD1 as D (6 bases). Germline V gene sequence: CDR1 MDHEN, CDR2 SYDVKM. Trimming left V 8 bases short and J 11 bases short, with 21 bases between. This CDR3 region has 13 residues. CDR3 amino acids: CASANRDRTGAFF. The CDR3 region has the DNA TGTGCCAGCGCTAACAGGGACCGGACCGGTGCTTTCTTT.

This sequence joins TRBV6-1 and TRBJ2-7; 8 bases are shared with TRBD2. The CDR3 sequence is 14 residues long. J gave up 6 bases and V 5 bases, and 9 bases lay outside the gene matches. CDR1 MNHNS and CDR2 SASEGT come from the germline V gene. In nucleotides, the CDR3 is TGTGCCAGCAGTAGCCCCGGGACTAGGGGCGAGCAGTACTTC. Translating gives CASSSPGTRGEQYF.

The CDR3 sequence is CASSWVGFDEQFF. In DNA form, the CDR3 reads TGCGCCAGCAGCTGGGTGGGGTTCGATGAGCAGTTCTTC. This chain joins TRBV5-1 and TRBJ2-1; D remains ambiguous. The ends were cut back, 3 bases at V and 8 bases at J, with 12 bases in the middle. This CDR3 has 13 amino acids. In germline, CDR1 is SGHRS, CDR2 YFSETQ.

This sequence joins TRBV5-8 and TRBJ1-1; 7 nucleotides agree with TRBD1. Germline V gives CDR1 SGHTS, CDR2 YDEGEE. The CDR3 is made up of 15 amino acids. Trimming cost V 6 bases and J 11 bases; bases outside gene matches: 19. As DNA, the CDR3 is TGTGCCAGCAACTATCAGACAGGGCCCACCGTGGTTGCTTTCTTT. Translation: CASNYQTGPTVVAFF.

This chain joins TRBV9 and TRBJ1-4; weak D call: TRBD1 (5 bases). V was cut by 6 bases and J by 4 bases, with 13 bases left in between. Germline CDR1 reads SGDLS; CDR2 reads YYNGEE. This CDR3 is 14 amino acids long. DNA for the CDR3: TGTGCCAGCACCTCGGGACTGGATAATGAAAAACTGTTTTTT. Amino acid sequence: CASTSGLDNEKLFF.

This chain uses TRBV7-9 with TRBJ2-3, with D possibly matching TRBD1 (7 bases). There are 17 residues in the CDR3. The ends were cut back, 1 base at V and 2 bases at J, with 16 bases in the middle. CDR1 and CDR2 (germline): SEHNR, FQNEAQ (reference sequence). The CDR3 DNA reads TGTGCCAGCAGCTTAGTCTATGCGGAGGGGGCCACAGATACGCAGTATTTT. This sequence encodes CASSLVYAEGATDTQYF.

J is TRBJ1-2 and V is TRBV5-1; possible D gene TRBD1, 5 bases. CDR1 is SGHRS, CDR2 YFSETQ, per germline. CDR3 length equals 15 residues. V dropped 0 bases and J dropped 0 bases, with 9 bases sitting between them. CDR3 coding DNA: TGCGCCAGCAGCTTGGTCGGGGGACCTAACTATGGCTACACCTTC. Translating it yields CASSLVGGPNYGYTF.

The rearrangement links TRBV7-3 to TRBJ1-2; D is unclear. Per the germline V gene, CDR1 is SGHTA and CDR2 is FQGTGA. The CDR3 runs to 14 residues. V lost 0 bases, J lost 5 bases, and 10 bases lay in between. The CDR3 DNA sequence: TGTGCCAGCAGCTTAACAGGTTCGGATTATGGCTACACCTTC. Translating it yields CASSLTGSDYGYTF.

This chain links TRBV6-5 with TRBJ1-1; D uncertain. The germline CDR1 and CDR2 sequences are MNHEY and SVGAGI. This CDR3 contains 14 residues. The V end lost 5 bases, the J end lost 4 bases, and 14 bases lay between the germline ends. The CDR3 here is CASSRSGRVTEAFF. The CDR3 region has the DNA TGTGCCAGCAGTCGGTCCGGGCGGGTCACTGAAGCTTTCTTT.

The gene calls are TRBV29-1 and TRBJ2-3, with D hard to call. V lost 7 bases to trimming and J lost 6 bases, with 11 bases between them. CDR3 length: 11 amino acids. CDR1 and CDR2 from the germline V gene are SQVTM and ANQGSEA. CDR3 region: CSAGPADTQYF. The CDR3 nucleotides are TGCAGCGCCGGGCCCGCGGATACGCAGTATTTT.

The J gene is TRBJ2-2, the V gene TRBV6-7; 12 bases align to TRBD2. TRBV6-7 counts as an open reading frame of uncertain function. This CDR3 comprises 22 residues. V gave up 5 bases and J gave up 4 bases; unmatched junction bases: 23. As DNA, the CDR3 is TGTGCCAGCAGTCCCCTCTTATCACCTCGGACTAGCGGGATAATGTCCACCGGGGAGCTGTTTTTT. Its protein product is CASSPLLSPRTSGIMSTGELFF.

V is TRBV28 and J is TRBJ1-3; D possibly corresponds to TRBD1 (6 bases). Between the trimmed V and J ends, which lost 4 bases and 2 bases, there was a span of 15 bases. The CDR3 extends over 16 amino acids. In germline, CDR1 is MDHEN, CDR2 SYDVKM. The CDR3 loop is CASSSPAGATGNTIYF. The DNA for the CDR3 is TGTGCCAGCAGTTCCCCCGCAGGGGCAACTGGAAACACCATATATTTT.

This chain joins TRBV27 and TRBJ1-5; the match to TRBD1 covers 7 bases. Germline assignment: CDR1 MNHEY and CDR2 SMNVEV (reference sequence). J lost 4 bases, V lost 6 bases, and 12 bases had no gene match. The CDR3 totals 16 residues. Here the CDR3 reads CASSPGLNRGNQPQHF. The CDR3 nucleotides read TGTGCCAGCAGCCCAGGACTTAACAGGGGTAATCAGCCCCAGCATTTT.

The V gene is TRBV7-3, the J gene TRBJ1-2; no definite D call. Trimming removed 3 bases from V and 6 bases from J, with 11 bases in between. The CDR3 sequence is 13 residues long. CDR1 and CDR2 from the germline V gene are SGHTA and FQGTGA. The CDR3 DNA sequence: TGTGCCAGCAGCTTTTGGAACGGCGATGGCTACACCTTC. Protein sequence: CASSFWNGDGYTF.

CDR3 nucleotides: TGTGCCAGCAGCCTGGGACAGGGGAGCTCCTACGAGCAGTACTTC. This gives the protein CASSLGQGSSYEQYF. V is TRBV7-9 and J is TRBJ2-7; 10 bases match TRBD1. The CDR3 has 15 amino acids. Germline V gene data show CDR1 as SEHNR and CDR2 as FQNEAQ (reference sequence). With 5 bases clipped from V and 0 bases from J, the junction kept 4 bases outside the gene matches.

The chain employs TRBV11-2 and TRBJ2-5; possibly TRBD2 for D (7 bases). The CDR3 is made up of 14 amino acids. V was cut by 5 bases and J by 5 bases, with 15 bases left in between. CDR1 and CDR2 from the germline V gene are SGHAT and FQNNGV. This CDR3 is CASSPNGGRETQYF. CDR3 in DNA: TGTGCCAGCAGCCCGAACGGGGGGCGGGAGACCCAGTACTTC.

The CDR3 nucleotides are TGCGCCAGCAGCTTTAGCGGGAGCCACACCGGGGAGCTGTTTTTT. It is translated as CASSFSGSHTGELFF. V and J are TRBV5-1 and TRBJ2-2; 9 bases are shared with TRBD2. The germline V gene encodes CDR1 SGHRS and CDR2 YFSETQ. The ends lost 2 bases at V and 3 bases at J; junction bases unmatched: 2. The CDR3 sequence is 15 residues long.

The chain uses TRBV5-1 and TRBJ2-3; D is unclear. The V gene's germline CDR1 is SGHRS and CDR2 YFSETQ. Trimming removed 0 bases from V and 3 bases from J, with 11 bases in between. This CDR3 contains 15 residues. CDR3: CASSLGLSGTDTQYF. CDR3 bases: TGCGCCAGCAGCTTGGGACTGAGTGGTACAGATACGCAGTATTTT.

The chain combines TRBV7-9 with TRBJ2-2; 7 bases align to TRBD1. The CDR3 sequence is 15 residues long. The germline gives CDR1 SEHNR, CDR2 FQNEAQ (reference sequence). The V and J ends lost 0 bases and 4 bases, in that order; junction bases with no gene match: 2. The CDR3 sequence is CASSLATGVTGELFF. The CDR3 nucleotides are TGTGCCAGCAGCTTAGCAACAGGGGTCACCGGGGAGCTGTTTTTT. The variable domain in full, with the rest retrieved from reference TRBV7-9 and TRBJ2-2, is DTGVSQNPRHKITKRGQNVTFRCDPISEHNRLYWYRQTLGQGPEFLTYFQNEAQLEKSRLLSDRFSAERPKGSFSTLEIQRTEQGDSAMYLCASSLATGVTGELFFGEGSRLTVL.

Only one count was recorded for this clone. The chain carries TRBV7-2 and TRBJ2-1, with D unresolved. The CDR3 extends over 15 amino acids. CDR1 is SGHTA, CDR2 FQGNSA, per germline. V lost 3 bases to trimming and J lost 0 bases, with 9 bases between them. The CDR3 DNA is TGTGCCAGCAGCTTCAGCATGAGCTCCTACAATGAGCAGTTCTTC. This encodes CASSFSMSSYNEQFF.

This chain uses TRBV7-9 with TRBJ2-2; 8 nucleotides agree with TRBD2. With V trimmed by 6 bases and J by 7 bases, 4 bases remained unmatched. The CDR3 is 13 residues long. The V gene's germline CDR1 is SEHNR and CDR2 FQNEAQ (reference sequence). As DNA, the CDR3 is TGTGCCAGCAGAGGACTAGCTGGCGGGGAGCTGTTTTTT. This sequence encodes CASRGLAGGELFF.